Presented here are 31 T cell receptor beta chains from one specimen sequenced in a study of molecular identifiers for immune sequencing clone quantification. A single record per CDR3 protein comes from TCRdb applying MiXCR to the PCR reads. Among about 98,000 distinct CDR3 sequences listed, about a third were seen once. Sample: naive CD8+ T cells from blood, with Jurkat cell RNA spiked in. As for subset: FACS-sorted CD8+CD4-CCR7+CD45RA+ naive T cells. These receptor sequences come from a human donor in good health. Some libraries in this study had Jurkat cell RNA spiked in.

This clonotype was counted ten times or more. This sequence joins TRBV20-1 and TRBJ2-3, with 8 bases aligning to TRBD2. From germline, CDR1 is DFQATT and CDR2 SNEGSKA (reference sequence). The junction had 9 bases not matched to a gene; V was cut back by 4 bases and J by 3 bases. The CDR3 runs 15 residues. CDR3 loop: CSATLLGGRTDTQYF. DNA for the CDR3: TGCAGTGCTACCCTCCTCGGCGGGAGGACAGATACGCAGTATTTT.

This clonotype was found many times. The chain couples TRBV4-3 to TRBJ2-3; D uncertain. The CDR3 extends over 12 amino acids. Germline V CDR1 and CDR2: LGHNA, YSLEER. Deletions cut 4 bases from V and 3 bases from J, with 5 bases between. CDR3 residues: CASSPFTDTQYF. The CDR3 region has the DNA TGCGCCAGCAGCCCCTTTACAGATACGCAGTATTTT.

The chain carries TRBV19 and TRBJ2-1; D is perhaps TRBD2 (6 bases). CDR3 size: 12 residues. Germline V gene data show CDR1 as LNHDA and CDR2 as SQIVND (reference sequence). The V and J ends lost 6 bases and 10 bases respectively, with 13 bases between them. The CDR3 DNA reads TGTGCCAGTAGCCATAGTGGAGGGGAGCAGTTCTTC. It specifies CASSHSGGEQFF.

As to this clonotype: One base away lies a much larger clone, so this may be a sequencing read error. The gene calls are TRBV29-1 and TRBJ2-5; D uncertain. CDR3 length: 14 amino acids. Germline CDR1 and CDR2: SQVTM and ANQGSEA. V gave up 7 bases and J gave up 5 bases, with 20 bases separating them. The CDR3 DNA sequence: TGCAGCGGTCCACCGGGCTCCGAGCCTGAGACCCAGTACTTC. Its translation: CSGPPGSEPETQYF.

Concerning this clonotype itself: A much larger clone lies one base from this, so it may be a read error. J is TRBJ1-6 and V is TRBV20-1, with TRBD1 as a possible D gene (5 bases). This CDR3 is 15 amino acids long. Germline CDR1 is DFQATT and CDR2 is SNEGSKA (reference sequence). The CDR3 sequence: CSSLDRGSNNSPLHF. The CDR3 DNA sequence: TGCAGTTCCCTTGACAGAGGCTCCAATAATTCACCCCTCCACTTT.

This clonotype was seen only a few times. This CDR3 reads CASRQGGIAYEQYF. In nucleotides, the CDR3 is TGTGCCAGCAGACAGGGGGGGATCGCCTACGAGCAGTACTTC. V and J are TRBV27 and TRBJ2-7, with D maybe TRBD1 (8 bases). Germline V gene lookup returns CDR1 MNHEY and CDR2 SMNVEV (reference sequence). The CDR3 has 14 amino acids. The V end lost 6 bases, the J end lost 2 bases, and 14 bases lay between the germline ends.

The chain recombines TRBV4-3 with TRBJ2-5, with unresolved D. V shed 0 bases and J shed 4 bases, with 12 bases lying between them. The CDR3 totals 15 residues. The germline V gene encodes CDR1 LGHNA and CDR2 YSLEER. The chain's CDR3 is CASSQDFTALETQYF. The CDR3 DNA reads as TGCGCCAGCAGCCAAGATTTTACAGCCCTAGAGACCCAGTACTTC.

This chain joins TRBV6-5 and TRBJ2-3; D gene uncertain. V lost 3 bases and J lost 3, with 13 bases in between. Germline loops: CDR1 MNHEY, CDR2 SVGAGI. The CDR3 covers 15 residues. CDR3 nucleotides: TGTGCCAGCAGTTATGGCGGAGTGTGGACAGATACGCAGTATTTT. Translation gives CASSYGGVWTDTQYF.

This sequence joins TRBV7-9 and TRBJ1-1; the D gene is possibly TRBD1 (6 bases). Germline V lookup: CDR1 SEHNR, CDR2 FQNEAQ (reference sequence). The CDR3 has 13 residues. Trimming took 5 bases from V and 5 from J, leaving 12 bases between them. The CDR3, as DNA: TGTGCCAGCAGCGAGGGGGGGGGGACTGAAGCTTTCTTT. Translation gives CASSEGGGTEAFF.

The chain links TRBV29-1 to TRBJ1-1; maybe TRBD1 (5 bases). The CDR3 is made up of 13 amino acids. With 6 bases removed from V and 1 base from J, the gap between germline ends came to 12 bases. Germline CDR1 and CDR2: SQVTM and ANQGSEA. The CDR3 region is CSVAGWENTEAFF. CDR3 DNA: TGCAGCGTGGCAGGGTGGGAGAACACTGAAGCTTTCTTT.

With respect to this clonotype: The junction departs from the called germline gene at one end, perhaps through a read error. The chain has TRBV6-2 or TRBV6-3 and TRBJ2-1; 8 nucleotides match TRBD2. The CDR3 sequence is 17 residues long. The V gene's germline CDR1 is MNHEY and CDR2 SVGEGT. The CDR3 nucleotides are TGTGCCAGCAGCGCCGGGACTAGAGCCACCTCCTACAATGCGCAGTTCTTC. Translated, it gives CASSAGTRATSYNAQFF.

The chain uses TRBV5-1 and TRBJ2-7; the D is unclear. This CDR3 contains 13 residues. V gave up 0 bases and J gave up 7 bases, with 11 bases separating them. Germline CDR1 and CDR2: SGHRS and YFSETQ. CDR3 DNA: TGCGCCAGCAGCTTGGAGATTCAAGGGGAGCAGTACTTC. The encoded protein is CASSLEIQGEQYF. Drawing the rest from reference TRBV5-1 and TRBJ2-7, the complete variable domain is KAGVTQTPRYLIKTRGQQVTLSCSPISGHRSVSWYQQTPGQGLQFLFEYFSETQRNKGNFPGRFSGRQFSNSRSEMNVSTLELGDSALYLCASSLEIQGEQYFGPGTRLTVT.

The chain is built from TRBV28 and TRBJ2-3; 8 positions agree with TRBD2. CDR1 and CDR2 from the germline V gene are MDHEN and SYDVKM. The CDR3 length is 14 residues. With 3 bases clipped from V and 2 bases from J, the junction kept 1 base outside the gene matches. CDR3 residues: CASSLGLDTDTQYF. DNA for the CDR3: TGTGCCAGCAGTTTGGGACTAGACACAGATACGCAGTATTTT.

Points on this clonotype: This may arise from a read error, as a much more abundant clone is one base away. The V and J genes are TRBV28 and TRBJ2-7; either TRBD1 or TRBD2 may supply D (5 bases each). Deletions cut 6 bases from V and 3 bases from J, with 15 bases between. The V gene's germline CDR1 is MDHEN and CDR2 SYDVKM. The CDR3 spans 14 residues. The CDR3 sequence: CASRTGTKFYEQYF. The CDR3 DNA follows: TGTGCCAGCAGAACCGGGACCAAATTCTACGAGCAGTACTTC.

Concerning this clonotype: A much larger clone lies one base from this, so it may be a read error. Because the CDR3 is missing its conserved closing phenylalanine or tryptophan, this is likely a read error. This chain joins TRBV20-1 and TRBJ2-7; the D call may be TRBD1 or TRBD2 (5 bases each). The CDR3 totals 14 residues. V dropped 3 bases and J dropped 2 bases, with 14 bases sitting between them. The germline gives CDR1 DFQATT, CDR2 SNEGSKA (reference sequence). The CDR3 DNA is TGCAGTGCTAGGGGCCCGCCGGGACCCTACGAGCAGTACCTC. It yields the protein CSARGPPGPYEQYL.

This sequence joins TRBV19 and TRBJ1-3; D remains ambiguous. V was cut by 5 bases and J by 3 bases, with 23 bases left in between. This CDR3 is built from 18 residues. CDR1 is LNHDA, CDR2 SQIVND, per germline (reference sequence). This chain's CDR3 is CASSHSYGWGVVGNTIYF. The CDR3 nucleotides read TGTGCCAGTAGTCATTCATACGGATGGGGAGTAGTTGGAAACACCATATATTTT.

In DNA, the CDR3 is TGTGCCAGTTCCCACCCACTAGCGGGCAGAGGGTCCTACAATGAGCAGTTCTTC. Residues: CASSHPLAGRGSYNEQFF. The chain couples TRBV2 to TRBJ2-1, with TRBD2 matching 9 bases. The CDR3 loop spans 18 amino acids. Germline CDR1 reads SNHLY; CDR2 reads FYNNEI. Germline trimming cut 9 bases from V and 1 base from J; bases unmatched to any gene: 16.

This clonotype was observed many times. The chain couples TRBV29-1 to TRBJ1-2, with 9 bases identical to TRBD1. J was trimmed by 6 bases and V by 7 bases; bases with no gene match: 12. Germline CDR1 is SQVTM and CDR2 is ANQGSEA. CDR3 length: 14 residues. Written as DNA, the CDR3 is TGCAGCGCTGATGAGGGACAGGGCTTCGATGGCTACACCTTC. As protein: CSADEGQGFDGYTF.

This clonotype has ten or more counts. V gene TRBV24-1 combines with J gene TRBJ2-3, with TRBD2 matching 8 bases. The CDR3 length is 16 residues. V was pared by 1 base and J by 2 bases, with 4 bases of the junction left unmatched. The germline V gene encodes CDR1 KGHDR and CDR2 SFDVKD. The CDR3 bases are TGTGCCACCAGTGATTTTCTAGCGGGCGACACAGATACGCAGTATTTT. Protein: CATSDFLAGDTDTQYF.

Of note for this clonotype: This may arise from a read error, as a much more abundant clone is one base away. The chain employs TRBV20-1 and TRBJ1-5; possible D gene TRBD1, 5 bases. This CDR3 region has 16 residues. Trimming took off 2 bases at V and 5 bases at J, with 19 bases between the two ends. In germline, CDR1 is DFQATT, CDR2 SNEGSKA (reference sequence). This CDR3 reads CSARQGGGEYHQPQHF. In DNA, the CDR3 is TGCAGTGCTAGACAAGGTGGAGGGGAATATCATCAGCCCCAGCATTTT.

J is TRBJ2-7 and V is TRBV5-1; D possibly uses TRBD1 or TRBD2 (5 bases each). CDR1 is SGHRS and CDR2 is YFSETQ in the germline V gene. V was cut by 1 base and J by 3 bases, with 8 bases left in between. The CDR3 has 13 amino acids. The CDR3 nucleotides read TGCGCCAGCAGCTTGTTGGGGGTCTACGAGCAGTACTTC. Its protein product is CASSLLGVYEQYF.

This clonotype was seen a few times. The chain uses TRBV27 and TRBJ2-2; tentatively, D is TRBD1 (5 bases). The V end was cut by 8 bases, the J end by 4 bases, with 11 bases between. Germline V gene sequence: CDR1 MNHEY, CDR2 SMNVEV (reference sequence). The CDR3 extends over 13 amino acids. The CDR3 protein is CASLEGVTGELFF. In DNA, the CDR3 is TGTGCCAGCCTAGAAGGGGTCACCGGGGAGCTGTTTTTT.

This clonotype was counted ten times or more. The V and J genes are TRBV7-9 and TRBJ2-6, with no clear D. The V gene's germline CDR1 is SEHNR and CDR2 FQNEAQ (reference sequence). This CDR3 has 15 amino acids. V lost 1 base and J lost 0, with 4 bases in between. The CDR3 here is CASSLGSSGANVLTF. In DNA form, the CDR3 reads TGTGCCAGCAGCTTAGGGTCCTCTGGGGCCAACGTCCTGACTTTC.

With regard to this clonotype: A single base separates this from a much larger clone, so it may be a read error. The chain uses TRBV28 and TRBJ2-6; D is possibly TRBD1 (6 bases). The CDR3 loop spans 15 amino acids. The germline gives CDR1 MDHEN, CDR2 SYDVKM. The CDR3 protein is CASSLYRAGADVLTF. Written as DNA, the CDR3 is TGTGCCAGCAGTTTATACAGGGCTGGGGCCGACGTCCTGACTTTC.

This clonotype occurred a few times. J is TRBJ2-4 and V is TRBV7-6; possibly TRBD2 for D (5 bases). Trimming took off 6 bases at V and 5 bases at J, with 11 bases between the two ends. Germline CDR1 and CDR2: SGHVS and FNYEAQ. CDR3 length equals 13 residues. As DNA, the CDR3 is TGTGCCAGCAGTCCCGGAGGAGAAAACATTCAGTACTTC. It is translated as CASSPGGENIQYF.

In its sample, this clonotype was seen many times. CDR3 region: CASSVELAPYNEQFF. CDR3 nucleotide sequence: TGTGCCAGCAGCGTAGAACTAGCCCCCTACAATGAGCAGTTCTTC. The chain combines TRBV9 with TRBJ2-1; a possible D gene is TRBD2 (6 bases). Germline values: CDR1 SGDLS, CDR2 YYNGEE. V lost 0 bases and J 2 bases, leaving 9 bases between the germline ends. CDR3 size: 15 residues.

This clonotype has only a few counts. The CDR3 bases are TGCGCCAGCAGCCAAGGCCCCCCTAGCGACCTCACAGATACGCAGTATTTT. Protein: CASSQGPPSDLTDTQYF. The rearrangement links TRBV4-3 to TRBJ2-3; D might be TRBD2 (6 bases). V was trimmed by 1 base and J by 2 bases, leaving 16 bases between them. The CDR3 is 17 amino acids. Germline V gives CDR1 LGHNA, CDR2 YSLEER.

The chain combines TRBV12-3 or TRBV12-4 with TRBJ2-1, with D possibly matching TRBD1 (5 bases). The CDR3 sequence is 18 residues long. V gave up 6 bases and J gave up 9 bases, with 30 bases separating them. The CDR3 region is CASSLSSGPQGIHVEQFF. The CDR3 DNA reads as TGTGCCAGCAGCCTATCCTCCGGGCCTCAGGGCATACATGTTGAGCAGTTCTTC.

The chain links TRBV28 to TRBJ2-2, with unresolved D. Germline loops: CDR1 MDHEN, CDR2 SYDVKM. Between the trimmed V and J ends, which lost 6 bases and 2 bases, there was a span of 19 bases. The CDR3 is made up of 17 amino acids. The CDR3 loop reads CASSQEDGIFNTGELFF. In DNA form, the CDR3 reads TGTGCCAGCAGCCAAGAGGACGGAATCTTTAACACCGGGGAGCTGTTTTTT.

About this clonotype: One end of the junction varies from germline; a read error may be responsible. This chain uses TRBV13 with TRBJ1-5; 8 positions match TRBD1. Germline CDR1 PRHDT, CDR2 FYEKMQ (reference sequence). This CDR3 region has 15 residues. CDR3 sequence: CASSLGGQAGQPQQF. The CDR3 nucleotides are TGTGCCAGCAGCTTAGGGGGACAGGCGGGACAGCCCCAGCAATTT.

V gene TRBV29-1 combines with J gene TRBJ2-7; the D is unclear. This CDR3 spans 11 amino acids. The germline CDR1 and CDR2 sequences are SQVTM and ANQGSEA. The V end lost 5 bases, the J end lost 3 bases, and 8 bases lay between the germline ends. The CDR3 sequence: CSVNRDYEQYF. CDR3 in DNA: TGCAGCGTTAATAGGGACTACGAGCAGTACTTC.